The present TCR beta chain was sequenced within a study of identical twins. V was clipped by 0 bases and J by 8 bases, with 13 bases between them. Looked up from germline, CDR1 is LGHDT and CDR2 is YNNKEL (reference sequence). This CDR3 comprises 14 residues. This clonotype showed up just a few times. TCRdb ran MiXCR on the 5' RACE reads and lists one entry per CDR3 protein. This sample yields around 370,000 distinct CDR3 sequences, of which roughly 9% are seen a single time; roughly 8.7% belongs to the top ten. This clonotype was sampled from a woman aged 45 to 65 in good health. V is TRBV3-1 and J is TRBJ1-2; tentatively, D is TRBD1 (5 bases). Input material: naive T cells sorted from blood. The CDR3 nucleotides read TGTGCCAGCAGCCAAGATAGCAGGGTGGAAGGCTACACCTTC. As protein: CASSQDSRVEGYTF.